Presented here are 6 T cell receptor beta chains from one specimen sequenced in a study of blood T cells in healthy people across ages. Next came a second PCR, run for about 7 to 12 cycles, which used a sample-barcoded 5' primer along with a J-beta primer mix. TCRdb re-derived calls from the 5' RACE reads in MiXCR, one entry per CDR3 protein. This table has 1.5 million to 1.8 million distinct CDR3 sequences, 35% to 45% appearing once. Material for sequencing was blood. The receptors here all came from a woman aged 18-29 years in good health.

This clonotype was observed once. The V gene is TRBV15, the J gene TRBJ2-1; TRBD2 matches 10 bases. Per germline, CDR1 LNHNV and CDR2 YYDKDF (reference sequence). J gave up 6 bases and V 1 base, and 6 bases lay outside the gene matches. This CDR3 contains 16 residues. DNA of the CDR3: TGTGCCACCAGCAGAGTACTAGCGGGGAACTCCAATGAGCAGTTCTTC. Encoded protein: CATSRVLAGNSNEQFF.

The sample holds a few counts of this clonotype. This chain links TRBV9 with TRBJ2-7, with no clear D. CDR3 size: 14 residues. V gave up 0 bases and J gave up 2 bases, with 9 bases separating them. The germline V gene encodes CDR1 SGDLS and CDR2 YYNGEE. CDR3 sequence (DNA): TGTGCCAGCAGCGTAGGAGTGATGACCTACGAGCAGTACTTC. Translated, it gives CASSVGVMTYEQYF.

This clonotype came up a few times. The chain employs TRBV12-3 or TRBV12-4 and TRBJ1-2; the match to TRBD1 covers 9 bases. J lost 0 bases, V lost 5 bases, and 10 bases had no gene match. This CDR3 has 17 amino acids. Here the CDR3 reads CASSNRGPLFPNYGYTF. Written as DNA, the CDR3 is TGTGCCAGCAGTAACAGGGGGCCTCTCTTCCCTAACTATGGCTACACCTTC.

The CDR3 protein is CASSIPGGGHSYEQYF. The CDR3 coding sequence is TGTGCCAGCAGCATTCCCGGAGGGGGCCACTCCTACGAGCAGTACTTC. The chain combines TRBV7-9 with TRBJ2-7; TRBD1 might be the D (7 bases). Trimming pared 5 bases from V and 0 bases from J, leaving 17 bases between. Germline CDR1 is SEHNR and CDR2 is FQNEAQ (reference sequence). There are 16 residues in the CDR3.

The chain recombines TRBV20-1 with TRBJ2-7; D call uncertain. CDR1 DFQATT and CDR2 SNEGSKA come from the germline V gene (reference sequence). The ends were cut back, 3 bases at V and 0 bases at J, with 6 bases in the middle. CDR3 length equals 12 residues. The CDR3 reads CSASVNSYEQYF. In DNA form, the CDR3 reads TGCAGTGCTAGCGTCAACTCCTACGAGCAGTACTTC.

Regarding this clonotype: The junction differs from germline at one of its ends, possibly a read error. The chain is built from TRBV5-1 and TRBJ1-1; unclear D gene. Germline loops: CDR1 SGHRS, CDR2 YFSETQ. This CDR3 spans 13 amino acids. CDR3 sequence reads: CTSSLSRWAEAFF. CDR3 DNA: TGCACCAGCAGCTTGTCCAGGTGGGCTGAAGCTTTCTTT.